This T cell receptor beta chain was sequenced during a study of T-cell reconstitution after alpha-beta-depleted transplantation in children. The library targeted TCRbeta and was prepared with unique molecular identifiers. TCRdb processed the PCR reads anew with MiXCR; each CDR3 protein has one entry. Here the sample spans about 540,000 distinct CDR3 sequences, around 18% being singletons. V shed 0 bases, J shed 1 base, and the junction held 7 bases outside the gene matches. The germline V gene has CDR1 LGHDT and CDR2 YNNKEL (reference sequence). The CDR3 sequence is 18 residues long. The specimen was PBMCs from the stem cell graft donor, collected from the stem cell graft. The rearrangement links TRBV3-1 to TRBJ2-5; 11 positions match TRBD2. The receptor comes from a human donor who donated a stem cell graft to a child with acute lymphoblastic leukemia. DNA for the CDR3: TGTGCCAGCAGCCAAGATCCGAGACTAGCGGGGATCCAAGAGACCCAGTACTTC. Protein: CASSQDPRLAGIQETQYF.